This T cell receptor (beta chain) was observed in a study of blood T cell repertoires in COVID-19. Study in general: T cells, B-cell-depleted T cells, or PBMCs provided the cDNA or gDNA that served as material.

The V gene's germline CDR1 is SEHNR and CDR2 FQNEAQ (reference sequence). V gave up 4 bases and J gave up 4 bases, with 21 bases separating them. The CDR3 extends over 17 amino acids. TCRdb's table, derived via immunoSEQ multiplex PCR, lists solely in-frame clones and lacks some. The sample includes tens of thousands of clones, around 75% of them seen just once. The gene calls are TRBV7-9 and TRBJ2-3; D perhaps matches TRBD2 (6 bases). This clonotype originated in an elderly man with active or convalescent COVID-19. Sequences were obtained from peripheral blood. This chain's CDR3 is CASSYPRYGSGADTQYF. The CDR3 DNA follows: TGTGCCAGCAGCTACCCTAGATACGGGAGTGGGGCAGATACGCAGTATTTT.